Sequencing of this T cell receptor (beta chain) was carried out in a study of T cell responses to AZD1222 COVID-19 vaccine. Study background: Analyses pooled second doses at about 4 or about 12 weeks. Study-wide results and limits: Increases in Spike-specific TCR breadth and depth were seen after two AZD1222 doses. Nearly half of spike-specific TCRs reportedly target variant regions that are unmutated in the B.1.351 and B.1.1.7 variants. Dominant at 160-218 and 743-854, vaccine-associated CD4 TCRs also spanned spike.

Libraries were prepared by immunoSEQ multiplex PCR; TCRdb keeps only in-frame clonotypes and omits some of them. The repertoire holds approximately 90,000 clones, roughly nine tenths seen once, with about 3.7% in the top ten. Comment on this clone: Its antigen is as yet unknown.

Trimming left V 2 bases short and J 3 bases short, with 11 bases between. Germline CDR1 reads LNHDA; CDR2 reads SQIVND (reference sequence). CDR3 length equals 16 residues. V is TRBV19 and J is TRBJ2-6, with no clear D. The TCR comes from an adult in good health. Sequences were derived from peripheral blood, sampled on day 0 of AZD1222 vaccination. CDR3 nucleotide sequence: TGTGCCAGTAGTATAAAAAGAGAGGTTGGGGCCAACGTCCTGACTTTC. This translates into CASSIKREVGANVLTF.